The entry below gives a single T cell receptor (beta chain) sequence along with its context. Antigen unknown. Per germline, CDR1 MNHEY and CDR2 SVGAGI. The CDR3 contains 13 residues. V dropped 7 bases and J dropped 4 bases, with 10 bases sitting between them. The data were taken from a study of cytomegalovirus exposure and HLA in healthy donors. Whole-study results and caveats: According to a later analysis, donors in an Asian-associated ancestry cluster reportedly had fewer N-insertions than the approximately 670-donor mean. The authors considered a cluster of highly shared sequence variants likely to be a sequencing artifact. In terms of immune exposure information, only CMV serostatus was available. A later analysis associated around 17,000 TCR beta sequences with HLA alleles at a 0.05 false discovery rate.

The PCR used 60 Vbeta and 13 Jbeta primers. Some clones are missing from TCRdb's copy, which holds only in-frame ones; the method was immunoSEQ multiplex PCR. This table has over 70,000 clones, around two thirds appearing once. The specimen was PBMCs. This receptor was taken from a woman in her fifties or sixties in good health and CMV-seropositive. V gene TRBV6-5 combines with J gene TRBJ1-4; D possibly corresponds to TRBD1 (5 bases). The CDR3 coding sequence is TGTGCCAGCATTAGTAGGGGTAATGAAAAACTGTTTTTT. Encoded protein: CASISRGNEKLFF.